These 30 T cell receptor beta chains share one sample of origin, sequenced in a study of blood T cells in healthy people across ages. The use of a sample-barcoded 5' primer and a J-beta primer mix characterized a second PCR of about 6 to 11 cycles. TCRdb called the 5' RACE reads again in MiXCR, with one record for every CDR3 protein. The table has 700,000 to 850,000 distinct CDR3 sequences, approximately 53% seen once. The sequenced sample was blood. The receptors shown here come from an elderly man in good health.

This rearrangement joins TRBV28 to TRBJ2-5, with 10 positions matching TRBD1. The J call may be faulty, since TRBJ2-7 better matches the DNA end. The CDR3 totals 16 residues. Germline loops: CDR1 MDHEN, CDR2 SYDVKM. In DNA, the CDR3 is TGTGCCAGCAGAAAACCACCGGGACAGGGGAAGCACGAGCAGTACTTC. Its translation is CASRKPPGQGKHEQYF.

V usage is TRBV25-1 and J usage is TRBJ2-1; 9 bases are a match to TRBD2. Germline values: CDR1 MGHDK, CDR2 SYGVNS. The CDR3 consists of 16 residues. The V and J ends lost 4 bases and 9 bases, in that order; junction bases with no gene match: 13. CDR3 sequence (DNA): TGTGCCAGCAGTGGGCAACGACTAGCGGCGGGAGCTGAGCAGTTCTTC. Protein: CASSGQRLAAGAEQFF.

As DNA, the CDR3 is TGTGCCAGCAGAGCCGACAGGCGAGAGCAGTACTTC. Amino acids: CASRADRREQYF. The J gene is TRBJ2-5, the V gene TRBV2, with a possible D match to TRBD1 (6 bases). V was pared by 6 bases and J by 11 bases, with 16 bases between. This CDR3 is 12 amino acids long. Germline assignment: CDR1 SNHLY and CDR2 FYNNEI. The full variable domain, in which reference TRBV2 and TRBJ2-5 provide the parts outside the CDR3, is EPEVTQTPSHQVTQMGQEVILRCVPISNHLYFYWYRQILGQKVEFLVSFYNNEISEKSEIFDDQFSVERPDGSNFTLKIRSTKLEDSAMYFCASRADRREQYFGPGTRLLVL.

The sample holds a few counts of this clonotype. This chain links TRBV7-9 with TRBJ2-1; the match to TRBD2 covers 13 bases. The CDR3 contains 18 residues. Looked up from germline, CDR1 is SEHNR and CDR2 is FQNEAQ (reference sequence). The junction had 6 bases not matched to a gene; V was cut back by 0 bases and J by 4 bases. Here the CDR3 DNA reads TGTGCCAGCAGCTTAGCTCCGACTAGCGGGAGGCATTACAATGAGCAGTTCTTC. Translated, it gives CASSLAPTSGRHYNEQFF.

The genes are TRBV18 and TRBJ1-2; tentatively, D is TRBD1 (5 bases). Germline CDR1 and CDR2: KGHSH and LQKENI. The CDR3 totals 13 residues. Trimming pared 4 bases from V and 8 bases from J, leaving 14 bases between. The CDR3 protein is CASSRSTEGGYTF. Here the CDR3 DNA reads TGTGCCAGCTCACGCTCGACAGAAGGAGGCTACACCTTC.

This clonotype was detected only a few times. V usage is TRBV7-9 and J usage is TRBJ1-2; D is possibly TRBD1 (5 bases). V was pared by 4 bases and J by 2 bases, with 14 bases between. The CDR3 covers 15 residues. Germline CDR1 is SEHNR and CDR2 is FQNEAQ (reference sequence). CDR3 sequence: CASSSEVEGNYGYTF. The DNA for the CDR3 is TGTGCCAGCAGCTCGGAGGTAGAGGGGAACTATGGCTACACCTTC. Full variable domain (rest looked up from reference TRBV7-9 and TRBJ1-2): DTGVSQNPRHKITKRGQNVTFRCDPISEHNRLYWYRQTLGQGPEFLTYFQNEAQLEKSRLLSDRFSAERPKGSFSTLEIQRTEQGDSAMYLCASSSEVEGNYGYTFGSGTRLTVV.

Comment on this clonotype: One junction end does not reproduce the germline sequence, and a read error may be involved. V and J are TRBV12-3 or TRBV12-4 and TRBJ1-1; TRBD1 agrees at 7 bases. There are 13 residues in the CDR3. The CDR3: CASSGTVNTEVFF. In DNA form, the CDR3 reads TGTGCCAGCAGTGGGACAGTGAACACTGAAGTTTTCTTT.

The rearrangement links TRBV29-1 to TRBJ2-2; no reliable D call. This CDR3 is built from 14 residues. The germline gives CDR1 SQVTM, CDR2 ANQGSEA. Trimming took 4 bases from V and 0 from J, leaving 9 bases between them. CDR3 sequence: CSVVATSNTGELFF. CDR3 DNA sequence: TGCAGCGTTGTGGCAACCTCGAACACCGGGGAGCTGTTTTTT.

The J gene is TRBJ2-5, the V gene TRBV5-4; D uncertain. Germline lookup yields CDR1 SGHNT and CDR2 YYREEE (reference sequence). This CDR3 is built from 13 residues. Trimming pared 0 bases from V and 13 bases from J, leaving 16 bases between. The CDR3 nucleotides are TGTGCCAGCAGCTTGGTATACCGGCGCAGGCGGTACTTC. The encoded protein is CASSLVYRRRRYF.

V usage is TRBV27 and J usage is TRBJ2-7; D might be TRBD1 (5 bases). The CDR3 has 14 amino acids. Per the germline V gene, CDR1 is MNHEY and CDR2 is SMNVEV (reference sequence). V dropped 7 bases and J dropped 5 bases, with 18 bases sitting between them. The CDR3 is CASNTRNRGHEQYF. The CDR3 coding sequence is TGTGCCAGCAACACACGAAATAGGGGCCACGAGCAGTACTTC.

The J gene is TRBJ1-4, the V gene TRBV2; D is unresolved. From germline, CDR1 is SNHLY and CDR2 FYNNEI. The CDR3 runs 13 residues. V lost 9 bases, J lost 2 bases, and 10 bases lay in between. The CDR3 protein is CARGSLTNEKLFF. The CDR3 DNA reads as TGTGCCAGAGGGAGTTTGACTAATGAAAAACTGTTTTTT.

V gene TRBV24-1 combines with J gene TRBJ1-5; D possibly corresponds to TRBD1 (6 bases). Trimming took off 2 bases at V and 7 bases at J, with 11 bases between the two ends. Per the germline V gene, CDR1 is KGHDR and CDR2 is SFDVKD. The CDR3 runs 14 residues. This CDR3 is CATSDYTGTQPQHF. In DNA form, the CDR3 reads TGTGCCACCAGTGATTACACAGGGACCCAGCCCCAGCATTTT.

In nucleotides, the CDR3 is TGCGCCAGCAGCTCCTCGTCGACTAGCGGATCTTACAATGAGCAGTTCTTC. Its protein is CASSSSSTSGSYNEQFF. The chain links TRBV5-1 to TRBJ2-1; TRBD2 matches 9 bases. The CDR3 runs 17 residues. V lost 3 bases, J lost 4 bases, and 11 bases stayed unmatched. Germline V gives CDR1 SGHRS, CDR2 YFSETQ.

This clonotype was seen only a few times. The chain joins TRBV15 to TRBJ2-1, with D perhaps matching TRBD1 (5 bases). Germline values: CDR1 LNHNV, CDR2 YYDKDF (reference sequence). Trimming pared 1 base from V and 8 bases from J, leaving 12 bases between. The CDR3 consists of 14 residues. The CDR3 DNA sequence: TGTGCCACCAGCAGAGGGGGCCCGGCGGATGAGCAGTTCTTC. Its protein product is CATSRGGPADEQFF.

The chain has TRBV19 and TRBJ1-5; D not resolved. The CDR3 covers 13 residues. Per the germline V gene, CDR1 is LNHDA and CDR2 is SQIVND (reference sequence). V lost 4 bases and J 1 base, leaving 5 bases between the germline ends. The CDR3 coding sequence is TGTGCCAGTAGTAAAGGGAGCAATCAGCCCCAGCATTTT. It specifies CASSKGSNQPQHF.

The gene calls are TRBV7-2 and TRBJ2-7; perhaps TRBD1 as D (6 bases). V was trimmed by 5 bases and J by 3 bases, leaving 14 bases between them. Germline CDR1 and CDR2: SGHTA and FQGNSA. This CDR3 has 14 amino acids. DNA of the CDR3: TGTGCCAGCAGCCGGTACAGGGACAACTACGAGCAGTACTTC. This sequence encodes CASSRYRDNYEQYF.

The chain uses TRBV7-3 and TRBJ2-5; unclear D gene. V was pared by 5 bases and J by 6 bases, with 13 bases between. The CDR3 length is 13 residues. Germline V gene lookup returns CDR1 SGHTA and CDR2 FQGTGA. The CDR3: CASSVMRSQTQYF. The DNA of the CDR3 is TGTGCCAGCAGCGTAATGCGGAGCCAGACCCAGTACTTC. Combining the CDR3 with reference TRBV7-3 and TRBJ2-5 gives the whole variable domain GAGVSQTPSNKVTEKGKYVELRCDPISGHTALYWYRQSLGQGPEFLIYFQGTGAADDSGLPNDRFFAVRPEGSVSTLKIQRTERGDSAVYLCASSVMRSQTQYFGPGTRLLVL.

This clonotype has only a few counts. The genes are TRBV27 and TRBJ2-3, with TRBD2 as a possible D gene (7 bases). V was shortened by 4 bases and J by 14 bases, with 28 bases between the two germline ends. This CDR3 contains 16 residues. In germline, CDR1 is MNHEY, CDR2 SMNVEV (reference sequence). CDR3 amino acids: CASSSLGGGGHRYAYF. The CDR3 region has the DNA TGTGCCAGCAGTTCTCTTGGTGGGGGGGGACACAGATACGCGTATTTT.

This clonotype has just a few counts. The chain uses TRBV20-1 and TRBJ1-2; 7 bases agree with TRBD1. J was trimmed by 0 bases and V by 3 bases; bases with no gene match: 7. The germline V gene has CDR1 DFQATT and CDR2 SNEGSKA (reference sequence). This CDR3 has 15 amino acids. The CDR3 DNA is TGCAGTGCTAGGGGGGGACAGCGAGCTAACTATGGCTACACCTTC. It translates to CSARGGQRANYGYTF.

This clonotype showed up just a few times. This chain joins TRBV5-5 and TRBJ2-7; a weak D match, TRBD1 (5 bases). Germline lookup yields CDR1 SGHKS and CDR2 YYEKEE (reference sequence). The CDR3 has 15 amino acids. Trimming shortened V by 1 base and J by 6 bases, and 17 bases separated the two germline ends. CDR3 bases: TGTGCCAGCAGCTTGAATGGGGCCTCATCGAGCGAGCAGTACTTC. It specifies CASSLNGASSSEQYF.

The chain couples TRBV5-5 to TRBJ1-5; 8 bases fit TRBD1. V was pared by 0 bases and J by 8 bases, with 10 bases of the junction left unmatched. The CDR3 loop spans 16 amino acids. Germline CDR1 SGHKS, CDR2 YYEKEE (reference sequence). The CDR3 coding sequence is TGTGCCAGCAGCTTGGGGCAGGGGGCGAGTTGGGAGCCCCAGCATTTT. Translation: CASSLGQGASWEPQHF.

In its sample, this clonotype was seen a few times. The gene calls are TRBV20-1 and TRBJ2-5; 12 bases are shared with TRBD2. Germline V gives CDR1 DFQATT, CDR2 SNEGSKA (reference sequence). With V trimmed by 3 bases and J by 1 base, 6 bases remained unmatched. The CDR3 has 16 amino acids. The CDR3 loop reads CSASGLAGRGQETQYF. The CDR3 nucleotides are TGCAGTGCTAGTGGACTAGCGGGACGGGGCCAAGAGACCCAGTACTTC.

Turning to this clonotype: At one end, the junction sequence differs from germline, possibly due to a read error. V is TRBV7-9 and J is TRBJ1-2; D is uncertain. This CDR3 spans 14 amino acids. CDR1 SEHNR and CDR2 FQNEAQ come from the germline V gene (reference sequence). CDR3 loop: CASSLGGGNYGYAF. CDR3 nucleotides: TGTGCCAGCAGCTTAGGTGGAGGGAACTATGGCTACGCCTTC.

This clonotype was found many times. The chain recombines TRBV2 with TRBJ2-7; D unresolved. The germline V and J ends were trimmed by 6 bases and 4 bases, with 7 bases remaining between them. CDR3 size: 11 residues. CDR1 and CDR2 (germline): SNHLY, FYNNEI. This CDR3 is CASSDFYEQYF. The DNA of the CDR3 is TGTGCCAGCAGCGACTTTTACGAGCAGTACTTC.

The CDR3 nucleotides read TGTGCCAGCATCCCGGGAGCGGACAGATACGCGTATTTT. Translation: CASIPGADRYAYF. V is TRBV7-9 and J is TRBJ2-3; possibly TRBD1 or TRBD2 for D (6 bases each). The CDR3 has 13 amino acids. Germline-derived CDR1 and CDR2 are SEHNR and FQNEAQ (reference sequence). V lost 7 bases and J lost 14, with 22 bases in between.

The chain combines TRBV10-1 with TRBJ2-7, with no clear D. Trimming removed 4 bases at V and 3 bases at J, with 10 bases between. CDR3 length equals 13 residues. The germline gives CDR1 WNHNN, CDR2 SYGVQD (reference sequence). In DNA, the CDR3 is TGCGCCAGCAGTGGCAACAGATTCTACGAGCAGTACTTC. It translates to CASSGNRFYEQYF.

The V call is TRBV7-9, the J call TRBJ2-7, with D tentatively TRBD1 (5 bases). The CDR3 extends over 14 amino acids. Looked up from germline, CDR1 is SEHNR and CDR2 is FQNEAQ (reference sequence). V was trimmed by 7 bases and J by 3 bases, leaving 16 bases between them. CDR3 bases: TGTGCCAGCACCATGACAGAGAGTATCTACGAGCAGTACTTC. It codes for CASTMTESIYEQYF.

This chain links TRBV5-1 with TRBJ2-1, with D possibly being TRBD2 (6 bases). Germline loops: CDR1 SGHRS, CDR2 YFSETQ. Trimming removed 7 bases from V and 8 bases from J, with 16 bases in between. CDR3 length: 13 amino acids. Written as DNA, the CDR3 is TGCGCCAGCGAACGCCAGGGAGGAGATGAGCAGTTCTTC. It specifies CASERQGGDEQFF.

The V gene is TRBV20-1, the J gene TRBJ1-1, with 9 bases that match TRBD1. The length of the CDR3 is 15 residues. In germline, CDR1 is DFQATT, CDR2 SNEGSKA (reference sequence). Losses at the gene ends were 7 bases for V and 5 bases for J; bases not matched to a gene: 14. The CDR3 is CSVGRDRARQTEAFF. The CDR3 DNA is TGCAGTGTCGGCCGGGACAGGGCTCGACAGACTGAAGCTTTCTTT.

In its sample, this clonotype was seen once. This chain links TRBV7-2 with TRBJ1-5, with 8 bases matching TRBD1. The CDR3 sequence is 14 residues long. J was trimmed by 6 bases and V by 4 bases; bases with no gene match: 5. In germline, CDR1 is SGHTA, CDR2 FQGNSA. CDR3 nucleotide sequence: TGTGCCAGCAGCTACCGGGACAGGAGTCAGCCCCAGCATTTT. Protein product: CASSYRDRSQPQHF.